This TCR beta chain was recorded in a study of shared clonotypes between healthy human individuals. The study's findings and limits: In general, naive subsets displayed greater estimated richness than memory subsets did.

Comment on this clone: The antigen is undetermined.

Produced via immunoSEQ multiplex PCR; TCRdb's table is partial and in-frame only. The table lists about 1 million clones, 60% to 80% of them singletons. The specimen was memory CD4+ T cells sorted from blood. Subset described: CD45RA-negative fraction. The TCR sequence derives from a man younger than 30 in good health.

In nucleotides, the CDR3 is TGTGCCAGCACCCTCGGGTCTGCGAACACTGAAGCTTTCTTT. Protein product: CASTLGSANTEAFF. The chain joins TRBV7-2 to TRBJ1-1; unclear D gene. Germline V gene lookup returns CDR1 SGHTA and CDR2 FQGNSA. CDR3 length: 14 residues. V lost 7 bases, J lost 1 base, and 13 bases lay in between.